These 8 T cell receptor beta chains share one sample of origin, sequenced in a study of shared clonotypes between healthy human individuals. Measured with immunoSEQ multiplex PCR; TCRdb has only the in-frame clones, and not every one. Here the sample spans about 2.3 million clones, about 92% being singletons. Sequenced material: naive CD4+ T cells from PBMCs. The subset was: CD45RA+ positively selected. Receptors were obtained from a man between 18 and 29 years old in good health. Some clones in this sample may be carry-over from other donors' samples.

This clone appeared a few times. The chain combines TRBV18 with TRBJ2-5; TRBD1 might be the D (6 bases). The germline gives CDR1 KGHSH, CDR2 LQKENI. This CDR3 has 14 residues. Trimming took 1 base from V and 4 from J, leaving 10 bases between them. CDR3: CASSPQGDTETQYF. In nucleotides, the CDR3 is TGTGCCAGCTCACCACAGGGGGATACAGAGACCCAGTACTTC. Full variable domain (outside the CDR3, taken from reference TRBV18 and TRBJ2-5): NAGVMQNPRHLVRRRGQEARLRCSPMKGHSHVYWYRQLPEEGLKFMVYLQKENIIDESGMPKERFSAEFPKEGPSILRIQQVVRGDSAAYFCASSPQGDTETQYFGPGTRLLVL.

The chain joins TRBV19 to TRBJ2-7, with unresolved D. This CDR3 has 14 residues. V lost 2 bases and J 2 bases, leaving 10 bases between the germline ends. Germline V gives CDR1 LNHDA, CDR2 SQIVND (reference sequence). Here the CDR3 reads CASSISGPPYEQYF. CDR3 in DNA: TGTGCCAGTAGTATAAGTGGACCACCCTACGAGCAGTACTTC.

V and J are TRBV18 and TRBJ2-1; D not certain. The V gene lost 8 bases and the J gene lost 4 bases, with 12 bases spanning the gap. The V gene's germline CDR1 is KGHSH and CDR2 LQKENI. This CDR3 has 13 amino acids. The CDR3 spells CASRAHPYNEQFF. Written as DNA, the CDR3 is TGTGCCAGCCGAGCCCACCCATACAATGAGCAGTTCTTC.

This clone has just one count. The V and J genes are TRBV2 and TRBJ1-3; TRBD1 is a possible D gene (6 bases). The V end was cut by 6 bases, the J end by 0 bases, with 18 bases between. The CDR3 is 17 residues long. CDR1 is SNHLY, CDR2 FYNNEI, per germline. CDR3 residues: CASSDRKGGNSGNTIYF. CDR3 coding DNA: TGTGCCAGCAGCGACAGAAAGGGGGGAAACTCTGGAAACACCATATATTTT.

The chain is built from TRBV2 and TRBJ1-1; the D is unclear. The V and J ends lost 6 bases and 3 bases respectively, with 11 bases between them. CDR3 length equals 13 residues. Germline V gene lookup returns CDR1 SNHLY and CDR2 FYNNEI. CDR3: CASSNDKDTEAFF. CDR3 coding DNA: TGTGCCAGCAGCAACGACAAGGACACTGAAGCTTTCTTT.

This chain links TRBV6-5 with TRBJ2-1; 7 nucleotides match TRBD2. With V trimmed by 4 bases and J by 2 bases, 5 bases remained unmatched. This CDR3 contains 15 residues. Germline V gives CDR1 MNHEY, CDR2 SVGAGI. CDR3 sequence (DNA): TGTGCCAGCAGTTTAACTAGCGACACCTACAATGAGCAGTTCTTC. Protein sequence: CASSLTSDTYNEQFF.

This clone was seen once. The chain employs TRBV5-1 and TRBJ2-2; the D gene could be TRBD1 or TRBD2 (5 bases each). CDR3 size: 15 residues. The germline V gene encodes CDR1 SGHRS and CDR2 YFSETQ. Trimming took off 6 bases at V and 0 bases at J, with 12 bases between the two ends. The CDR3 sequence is CASTGEGPNTGELFF. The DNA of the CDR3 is TGCGCCAGCACCGGAGAGGGACCGAACACCGGGGAGCTGTTTTTT.

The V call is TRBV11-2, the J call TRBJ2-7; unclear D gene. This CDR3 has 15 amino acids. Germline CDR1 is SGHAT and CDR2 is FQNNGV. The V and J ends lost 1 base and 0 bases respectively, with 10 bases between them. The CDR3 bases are TGTGCCAGCAGCTTAGGGACCCAAAGCTCCTACGAGCAGTACTTC. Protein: CASSLGTQSSYEQYF.